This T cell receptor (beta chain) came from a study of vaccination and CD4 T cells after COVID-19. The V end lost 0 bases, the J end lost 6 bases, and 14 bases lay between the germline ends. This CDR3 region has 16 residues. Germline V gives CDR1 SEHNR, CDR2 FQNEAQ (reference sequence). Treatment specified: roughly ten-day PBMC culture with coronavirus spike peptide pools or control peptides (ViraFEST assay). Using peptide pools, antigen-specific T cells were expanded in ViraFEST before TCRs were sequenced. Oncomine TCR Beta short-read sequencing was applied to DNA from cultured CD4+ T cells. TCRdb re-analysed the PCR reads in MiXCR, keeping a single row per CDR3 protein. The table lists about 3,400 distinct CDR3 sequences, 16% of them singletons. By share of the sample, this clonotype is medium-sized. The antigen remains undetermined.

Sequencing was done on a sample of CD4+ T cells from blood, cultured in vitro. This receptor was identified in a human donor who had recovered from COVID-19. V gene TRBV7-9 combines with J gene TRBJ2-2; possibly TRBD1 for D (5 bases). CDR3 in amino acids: CASSLASAGHAGELFF. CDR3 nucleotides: TGTGCCAGCAGCTTAGCGTCGGCAGGGCACGCCGGGGAGCTGTTTTTT.